The clone carrying this T cell receptor (beta chain) was seen only a few times. Its antigen remains unknown. The data are from a study of T cell responses to AZD1222 COVID-19 vaccine. Using immunoSEQ multiplex PCR, the repertoire was profiled, and TCRdb retains in-frame clones only, with some absent. Of some 130,000 clones listed, about nine tenths are singletons. The CDR3 is 11 amino acids. Germline V lookup: CDR1 MNHEY, CDR2 SMNVEV (reference sequence). V lost 8 bases, J lost 4 bases, and 3 bases lay in between. Whole-study results and caveats: Donors were chiefly white British, with a greater number of females, and clonal diversity was perhaps underestimated. Along spike, vaccine-associated CD4 TCRs were found throughout, with dominance at 160-218 and 743-854.

The receptor was isolated from an adult in good health. The specimen was peripheral blood, collected on day 0 of AZD1222 vaccination. This chain joins TRBV27 and TRBJ1-6; the D is unclear. The CDR3 bases are TGTGCCAGCGGATATAATTCACCCCTCCACTTT. Translated, it gives CASGYNSPLHF.